This entry describes one TCR beta chain. The data stem from a study of blood T cell repertoires in COVID-19. In the original processing: Estimates of nucleated cell counts were drawn from the amplification of reference gene primers. Using immunoSEQ multiplex PCR, the repertoire was profiled, and TCRdb retains in-frame clones only, with some absent. From that table come the V and J calls and clone size; the DNA was used to work out D and trimming. Of around 250,000 clones listed, about 82% are singletons. Patients of the Seattle cohort, enrolled during active infection, were followed longitudinally. CDR1 SGHRS and CDR2 YFSETQ come from the germline V gene. The germline V and J ends were trimmed by 3 bases and 3 bases, with 11 bases remaining between them. This CDR3 has 14 residues.

The origin of this receptor is a woman of 80 years or more with COVID-19, enrolled during active disease. The sequenced material came from peripheral blood. This chain connects TRBV5-1 to TRBJ2-3, with a weak D call TRBD1 (6 bases). CDR3 in amino acids: CASSSGQTTDTQYF. CDR3 bases: TGCGCCAGCAGCTCAGGACAGACTACAGATACGCAGTATTTT.